A single sample is the source of the 6 T cell receptor beta chains below, sequenced in a study of blood T cell repertoires in COVID-19 (TCRdb year 2020). Preparation of the library involved the immunoSEQ multiplex PCR assay. TCRdb stores this immuneACCESS table with in-frame sequences only. Part of the clones is absent; in the studies checked, under half of the shortfall reflects unresolved V genes, and no reason is known for the rest. The sample table lists about 250,000 clones, around 82% of them with a count of one. The ten largest clones add up to approximately 9% of the sample. Material for sequencing was peripheral blood. The receptors come from a man aged 40-55 years with active or convalescent COVID-19.

The chain links TRBV27 to TRBJ1-4; 7 bases map to TRBD1. Looked up from germline, CDR1 is MNHEY and CDR2 is SMNVEV (reference sequence). This CDR3 spans 14 amino acids. The V and J ends lost 3 bases and 4 bases, in that order; junction bases with no gene match: 2. The CDR3 protein is CASSLDRINEKLFF. Here the CDR3 DNA reads TGTGCCAGCAGTTTGGACAGGATTAATGAAAAACTGTTTTTT.

The rearrangement joins TRBV3-1 (or the pseudogene TRBV3-2) to TRBJ2-1; TRBD2 matches at 8 bases. The CDR3 sequence is 15 residues long. The ends lost 0 bases at V and 6 bases at J; junction bases unmatched: 4. The germline gives CDR1 LGHDT, CDR2 YNNKEL (reference sequence). The CDR3 DNA is TGTGCCAGCAGCCAAGAAGTACTAGCGGTCAATGAGCAGTTCTTC. Translation: CASSQEVLAVNEQFF.

The chain combines TRBV4-1 with TRBJ1-4; D unclear. CDR3 size: 16 residues. V was cut by 1 base and J by 4 bases, with 13 bases left in between. Germline lookup yields CDR1 MGHRA and CDR2 YSYEKL. The CDR3 reads CASSQVGRGLNEKLFF. The DNA for the CDR3 is TGCGCCAGCAGCCAAGTGGGCCGCGGACTTAATGAAAAACTGTTTTTT.

The chain carries TRBV5-1 and TRBJ2-7; TRBD1 might be the D (5 bases). V gave up 5 bases and J gave up 3 bases, with 15 bases separating them. The length of the CDR3 is 14 residues. Germline CDR1 is SGHRS and CDR2 is YFSETQ. Here the CDR3 DNA reads TGCGCCAGCAGGAATGGGCTAAGGGGCTACGAGCAGTACTTC. It codes for CASRNGLRGYEQYF.

The chain links TRBV21-1 to TRBJ2-7; the DNA was not used to check the table's D call, TRBD2. TRBV21-1 is deemed a pseudogene. The CDR3 runs to 16 residues. The CDR3 loop reads CASSTPLTSCTYEQYF. CDR3 DNA: TGTGCCAGCAGCACCCCACTGACTAGCTGCACCTACGAGCAGTACTTC.

The rearrangement links TRBV18 to TRBJ2-3, with D possibly matching TRBD2 (7 bases). The germline gives CDR1 KGHSH, CDR2 LQKENI. This CDR3 has 14 amino acids. V lost 3 bases to trimming and J lost 4 bases, with 11 bases between them. The CDR3 reads CASSPGGPADTQYF. The CDR3 nucleotides read TGTGCCAGCTCACCGGGGGGGCCGGCAGATACGCAGTATTTT.